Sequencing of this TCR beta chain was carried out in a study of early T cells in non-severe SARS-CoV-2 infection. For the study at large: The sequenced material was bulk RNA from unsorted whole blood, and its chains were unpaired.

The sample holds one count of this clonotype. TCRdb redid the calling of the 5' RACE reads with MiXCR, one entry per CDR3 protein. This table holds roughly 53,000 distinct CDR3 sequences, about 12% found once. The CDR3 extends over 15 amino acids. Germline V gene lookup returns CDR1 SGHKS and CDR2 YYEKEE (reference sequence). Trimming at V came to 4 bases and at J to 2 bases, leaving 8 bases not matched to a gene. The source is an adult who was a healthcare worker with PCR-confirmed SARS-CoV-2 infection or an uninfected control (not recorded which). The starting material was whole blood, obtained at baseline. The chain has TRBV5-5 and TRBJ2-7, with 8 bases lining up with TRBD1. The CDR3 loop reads CASSLATGGTYEQYF. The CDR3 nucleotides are TGTGCCAGCAGCCTCGCAACAGGGGGGACCTACGAGCAGTACTTC.